Listed below are T cell receptor beta chains from one sample, sequenced in a study of CD8 T cells in ankylosing spondylitis. TCRdb passed the 5' RACE reads through MiXCR, listing each CDR3 protein once. The data hold roughly 150,000 distinct CDR3 sequences, with 9.5% to 10% observed a single time. The sample was blood, either unsorted or a sorted T cell fraction (not recorded which). The receptors shown here come from a female donor with ankylosing spondylitis or in good health (not recorded which). Both conserved end residues are part of each CDR3. A D gene is named only where the DNA matches it firmly. A clone size is listed for some rows: how often the clone was seen (once, few, many), or a class if it is expanded.

v_call,clone_size,d_call,j_call,cdr3_aa,cdr3_nt
TRBV9,NA,TRBD2,TRBJ2-5,CASSVGWGGTPGIETQYF,TGTGCCAGCAGCGTAGGCTGGGGGGGGACCCCAGGGATAGAGACCCAGTACTTC
TRBV14,many,NA,TRBJ2-1,CASSQDRKAYNEQFF,TGTGCCAGCAGCCAAGATCGAAAAGCTTACAATGAGCAGTTCTTC
TRBV7-9,many,NA,TRBJ1-2,CASSSGTLGYTF,TGTGCCAGCAGCTCTGGGACTCTGGGCTACACCTTC
TRBV2,few,TRBD2,TRBJ2-7,CAKSDFPGTSTYEQYF,TGTGCCAAAAGTGATTTTCCCGGGACTAGTACCTACGAGCAGTACTTC
TRBV5-8,NA,NA,TRBJ2-6,CASSLGQTTSGANVLTF,TGTGCCAGCAGCTTAGGACAGACCACCTCTGGGGCCAACGTCCTGACTTTC
TRBV20-1,many,TRBD1,TRBJ2-1,CSAFPRQGPQDEQFF,TGCAGTGCTTTTCCGAGACAGGGGCCCCAAGATGAGCAGTTCTTC
TRBV5-1,many,NA,TRBJ2-1,CASSLEVASSYNEQFF,TGCGCCAGCAGCTTGGAGGTGGCGAGCTCCTACAATGAGCAGTTCTTC
TRBV6-2/TRBV6-3,many,NA,TRBJ2-7,CASSYGLQGFYEQYF,TGTGCCAGCAGTTATGGGCTCCAGGGCTTCTACGAGCAGTACTTC
TRBV12-3/TRBV12-4,many,NA,TRBJ2-7,CASSLGAPYEQYF,TGTGCCAGCAGTTTAGGAGCGCCTTACGAGCAGTACTTC
TRBV25-1,few,TRBD1,TRBJ2-1,CASSGTGGLYEQFF,TGTGCCAGCTCCGGGACAGGGGGGTTATATGAGCAGTTCTTC
TRBV12-3/TRBV12-4,NA,TRBD1,TRBJ1-2,CASRGGVDYGYTF,TGTGCCAGCAGAGGGGGCGTCGACTATGGCTACACCTTC
TRBV28,few,TRBD1,TRBJ2-7,CASSPRDRVYEQYF,TGTGCCAGCAGTCCCCGGGACAGAGTTTACGAGCAGTACTTC
TRBV27,few,NA,TRBJ1-1,CASSFGGRGEAFF,TGTGCCAGCAGTTTCGGGGGCAGGGGTGAAGCTTTCTTT
TRBV28,NA,NA,TRBJ2-1,CASSTGHYNEQFF,TGTGCCAGCAGCACTGGACATTACAATGAGCAGTTCTTC
TRBV4-3,many,TRBD2,TRBJ2-1,CASSQGAGTSGSVFF,TGCGCCAGCAGCCAAGGGGCCGGGACTAGCGGGAGTGTGTTCTTC
TRBV11-2,few,TRBD2,TRBJ2-7,CASSPTLARQYF,TGTGCCAGCAGCCCAACACTAGCGAGGCAGTACTTC
TRBV6-5,NA,NA,TRBJ1-1,CASSYSGRGGAEAFF,TGTGCCAGCAGTTACTCCGGCAGGGGAGGAGCTGAAGCTTTCTTT
TRBV4-3,many,NA,TRBJ2-7,CASSSTTGYEQYF,TGCGCCAGCAGCTCGACAACGGGGTACGAGCAGTACTTC
TRBV4-3,NA,TRBD2,TRBJ2-1,CASSQGSLAGVIEQFF,TGCGCCAGCAGCCAAGGATCACTAGCGGGAGTCATTGAGCAGTTCTTC
TRBV6-2/TRBV6-3,many,NA,TRBJ2-1,CASSRDLYNEQFF,TGTGCCAGCAGTCGGGACCTCTACAATGAGCAGTTCTTC
TRBV5-1,NA,NA,TRBJ2-1,CASSLVVAEPYNEQFF,TGCGCCAGCAGCTTGGTGGTGGCGGAGCCCTACAATGAGCAGTTCTTC
TRBV11-2,NA,TRBD1,TRBJ2-7,CASSTRGSHYEQYF,TGTGCCAGCAGTACCAGGGGGTCCCACTACGAGCAGTACTTC
TRBV30,few,TRBD2,TRBJ2-1,CAWSVRSGSLDEQFF,TGTGCCTGGAGTGTTCGTAGCGGGAGCCTCGATGAGCAGTTCTTC
TRBV4-3,NA,NA,TRBJ2-2,CASSQGRVLAVNTGELFF,TGCGCCAGCAGCCAAGGGCGAGTATTAGCGGTGAACACCGGGGAGCTGTTTTTT
TRBV12-3/TRBV12-4,many,NA,TRBJ1-2,CASTWTGGYGYTF,TGTGCCAGCACCTGGACGGGAGGCTATGGCTACACCTTC
TRBV20-1,many,TRBD2,TRBJ2-1,CSAIRLADYNEQFF,TGCAGTGCTATTCGACTAGCGGACTACAATGAGCAGTTCTTC
TRBV27,NA,NA,TRBJ2-1,CASSLSGRTWTYNEQFF,TGTGCCAGCAGTTTATCGGGCCGCACTTGGACCTACAATGAGCAGTTCTTC
TRBV29-1,few,TRBD1,TRBJ1-2,CSVEVHGQGYGYTF,TGCAGCGTTGAGGTACACGGACAGGGCTATGGCTACACCTTC
TRBV9,few,NA,TRBJ2-1,CASSAAGASYNEQFF,TGTGCCAGCAGCGCAGCGGGTGCCTCCTACAATGAGCAGTTCTTC
TRBV27,few,NA,TRBJ2-1,CASTVGASYNEQFF,TGTGCCAGCACAGTAGGAGCGAGCTACAATGAGCAGTTCTTC
TRBV11-2,NA,NA,TRBJ2-3,CASSSTRGAADTQYF,TGTGCCAGCAGTTCTACGCGAGGGGCAGCAGATACGCAGTATTTT
TRBV20-1,few,NA,TRBJ2-5,CSAQTEETQYF,TGCAGTGCCCAGACCGAAGAGACCCAGTACTTC
TRBV24-1,few,NA,TRBJ2-3,CATSDLGDTDTQYF,TGTGCCACCAGTGATTTGGGCGACACAGATACGCAGTATTTT
TRBV4-3,few,TRBD1,TRBJ1-6,CASSQGTGQDSPLHF,TGCGCCAGCAGCCAAGGGACAGGGCAAGATTCACCCCTCCACTTT
TRBV20-1,many,NA,TRBJ2-4,CSARARTLAKNIQYF,TGCAGTGCTAGAGCCCGCACCCTAGCCAAAAACATTCAGTACTTC
TRBV7-8,few,NA,TRBJ2-3,CASCEGPGPDTQYF,TGTGCCAGCTGTGAGGGTCCGGGCCCAGATACGCAGTATTTT
TRBV20-1,NA,NA,TRBJ1-1,CSARGLNTEAFF,TGCAGTGCTCGGGGCCTGAACACTGAAGCTTTCTTT
TRBV10-3,once,TRBD2,TRBJ2-1,CAISGRGDAYNEQFF,TGTGCCATCAGTGGTCGGGGGGACGCCTACAATGAGCAGTTCTTC
TRBV4-3,many,NA,TRBJ2-7,CASSHGRTSRRYEQYF,TGCGCCAGCAGCCATGGTCGTACTAGCCGACGCTACGAGCAGTACTTC
TRBV27,NA,NA,TRBJ2-1,CASSRWDSANEQFF,TGTGCCAGCAGCCGGTGGGACTCCGCTAATGAGCAGTTCTTC
TRBV2,NA,TRBD2,TRBJ2-1,CASIPGLGLAHNEQFF,TGTGCCAGCATTCCCGGTCTAGGACTAGCACACAATGAGCAGTTCTTC
TRBV7-2,few,NA,TRBJ1-6,CASSLGGGGSPLHF,TGTGCCAGCAGCTTAGGAGGGGGAGGGTCACCCCTCCACTTT
TRBV4-3,few,NA,TRBJ1-4,CASSPTLPGRGNEKLFF,TGCGCCAGCAGCCCAACCCTGCCAGGGCGGGGTAATGAAAAACTGTTTTTT
TRBV5-6,many,NA,TRBJ2-5,CASSLDTQETQYF,TGTGCCAGCAGCTTGGATACACAAGAGACCCAGTACTTC
TRBV7-8,few,NA,TRBJ2-1,CASSLPPGGPRSNEQFF,TGTGCCAGCAGCCTACCCCCCGGGGGTCCCAGGTCCAATGAGCAGTTCTTC
TRBV6-2/TRBV6-3,few,NA,TRBJ2-7,CASSYGLSSYEQYF,TGTGCCAGCAGTTACGGACTCTCCTCCTACGAGCAGTACTTC
TRBV4-2,few,TRBD2,TRBJ2-1,CASSQDTKLAGGEQFF,TGTGCCAGCAGCCAAGACACTAAGCTAGCGGGGGGTGAGCAGTTCTTC
TRBV7-9,many,NA,TRBJ1-3,CASSPSVLSGNTIYF,TGTGCCAGCAGTCCATCGGTTCTCTCTGGAAACACCATATATTTT
TRBV7-9,NA,NA,TRBJ1-2,CASSLGTVEGYTF,TGTGCCAGCAGCTTAGGGACAGTAGAAGGCTACACCTTC
TRBV12-3/TRBV12-4,NA,TRBD1,TRBJ1-2,CASSFQGDGYTF,TGTGCCAGCAGTTTCCAGGGGGATGGCTACACCTTC
TRBV7-6,few,NA,TRBJ1-1,CASSVGGRGSVDTEAFF,TGTGCCAGCAGCGTAGGTGGCAGGGGAAGTGTGGACACTGAAGCTTTCTTT
TRBV7-7,NA,TRBD1,TRBJ2-7,CASSPGQNYEQYF,TGTGCCAGCAGCCCGGGACAGAACTACGAGCAGTACTTC